A single sample gave rise to the 30 T cell receptor beta chains below, sequenced in a study of PD-1 blockade in classical Hodgkin lymphoma. Measured with immunoSEQ multiplex PCR; TCRdb has only the in-frame clones, and not every one. The data contain 27,000 or so clones, around 72% of them singletons. Documented time point: cycle 4 day 1 (C4D1), after five to seven weeks of nivolumab. Every patient had relapsed following autologous stem cell transplantation, and cohorts differed in brentuximab vedotin exposure. This specimen consisted of peripheral blood mononuclear cells (PBMCs), obtained before the fourth cycle of nivolumab. These TCRs come from a human donor with classical Hodgkin lymphoma.

V and J are TRBV5-4 and TRBJ2-2, with 10 bases identical to TRBD2. Germline trimming cut 10 bases from V and 6 bases from J; bases unmatched to any gene: 9. The CDR3 has 14 residues. Per germline, CDR1 SGHNT and CDR2 YYREEE (reference sequence). The CDR3 sequence is CAVTGSGRAGELFF. As DNA, the CDR3 is TGTGCCGTAACAGGGAGCGGGAGGGCCGGGGAGCTGTTTTTT.

J is TRBJ2-7 and V is TRBV15, with 14 bases matching TRBD2. The CDR3 extends over 16 amino acids. The V gene end was trimmed by 5 bases and the J gene end by 4 bases; junction bases not matched to a gene: 7. Germline CDR1 reads LNHNV; CDR2 reads YYDKDF (reference sequence). In DNA form, the CDR3 reads TGTGCCACCAGCCTACGACTAGCGGGAGGGGATTACGAGCAGTACTTC. This sequence encodes CATSLRLAGGDYEQYF.

As to this clone: The sample contains more than one DNA sequence encoding this CDR3. The genes are TRBV7-3 and TRBJ2-3, with unresolved D. The CDR3 has 12 residues. Germline-derived CDR1 and CDR2 are SGHTA and FQGTGA. V lost 4 bases, J lost 4 bases, and 6 bases lay in between. The CDR3 coding sequence is TGTGCCAGCAGCTCCCTGGCAGATACGCAGTATTTT. Translating gives CASSSLADTQYF. Based on the CDR3 plus reference TRBV7-3 and TRBJ2-3, the full variable domain is GAGVSQTPSNKVTEKGKYVELRCDPISGHTALYWYRQSLGQGPEFLIYFQGTGAADDSGLPNDRFFAVRPEGSVSTLKIQRTERGDSAVYLCASSSLADTQYFGPGTRLTVL.

The V call is TRBV6-1, the J call TRBJ2-1; a weak D match, TRBD2 (7 bases). The CDR3 runs 15 residues. Germline loops: CDR1 MNHNS, CDR2 SASEGT. V shed 4 bases and J shed 9 bases, with 19 bases lying between them. CDR3 sequence (DNA): TGTGCCAGCAGTGGGGGAGGGGGTGCACGTACTGAGCAGTTCTTC. This gives the protein CASSGGGGARTEQFF.

The chain employs TRBV25-1 and TRBJ2-1; maybe TRBD1 (6 bases). Trimming cost V 6 bases and J 3 bases, with 9 bases left between them. Germline V gene sequence: CDR1 MGHDK, CDR2 SYGVNS. This CDR3 region has 13 residues. DNA for the CDR3: TGTGCCAGCAGCAGGGGTTACTACAATGAGCAGTTCTTC. This gives the protein CASSRGYYNEQFF.

The chain uses TRBV19 and TRBJ1-2; D is undetermined. CDR3 length: 15 residues. Germline V gene sequence: CDR1 LNHDA, CDR2 SQIVND (reference sequence). Trimming removed 5 bases from V and 7 bases from J, with 20 bases in between. CDR3 sequence reads: CASSSAGPNIVGYTF. The CDR3 coding sequence is TGTGCCAGTAGTTCCGCCGGACCCAACATTGTTGGCTACACCTTC. The whole variable domain, remainder taken from reference TRBV19 and TRBJ1-2, is DGGITQSPKYLFRKEGQNVTLSCEQNLNHDAMYWYRQDPGQGLRLIYYSQIVNDFQKGDIAEGYSVSREKKESFPLTVTSAQKNPTAFYLCASSSAGPNIVGYTFGSGTRLTVV.

Worth noting for this clone: Other nucleotide sequences from this sample produce the same CDR3. The chain carries TRBV16 and TRBJ2-7, with 11 bases that match TRBD1. With 4 bases clipped from V and 6 bases from J, the junction kept 2 bases outside the gene matches. Germline CDR1 and CDR2: KGHSY and FQNENV. The CDR3 sequence is 13 residues long. The CDR3 DNA reads as TGTGCCAGCAGCCGGGACAGGGGGACCGAGCAGTACTTC. Encoded protein: CASSRDRGTEQYF.

This clone appeared a few times. V usage is TRBV2 and J usage is TRBJ1-1; D perhaps matches TRBD1 (5 bases). This CDR3 spans 14 amino acids. CDR1 is SNHLY and CDR2 is FYNNEI in the germline V gene. V lost 1 base to trimming and J lost 5 bases, with 11 bases between them. In DNA form, the CDR3 reads TGTGCCAGCAGTGAAGGCGGGGGATATACTGAAGCTTTCTTT. Amino acid sequence: CASSEGGGYTEAFF.

The V and J genes are TRBV11-2 and TRBJ2-1; the D gene is possibly TRBD1 (6 bases). Germline lookup yields CDR1 SGHAT and CDR2 FQNNGV. Trimming took 6 bases from V and 6 from J, leaving 15 bases between them. The CDR3 totals 14 residues. CDR3 nucleotides: TGTGCCAGCAGGACACCCAGGGGCGGCAATGAGCAGTTCTTC. It codes for CASRTPRGGNEQFF.

The rearrangement links TRBV18 to TRBJ2-1; 9 bases fit TRBD1. Trimming cost V 4 bases and J 2 bases; bases outside gene matches: 3. This CDR3 spans 15 amino acids. CDR1 KGHSH and CDR2 LQKENI come from the germline V gene. The CDR3 is CASSRGTGPYNEQFF. CDR3 DNA sequence: TGTGCCAGCTCACGCGGGACAGGGCCCTACAATGAGCAGTTCTTC.

The V and J genes are TRBV7-2 and TRBJ2-2; TRBD1 might be the D (6 bases). The CDR3 extends over 15 amino acids. Trimming shortened V by 4 bases and J by 3 bases, and 12 bases separated the two germline ends. CDR1 SGHTA and CDR2 FQGNSA come from the germline V gene. The CDR3 DNA sequence: TGTGCCAGCAGCTCAACAGGGCTCGACACCGGGGAGCTGTTTTTT. It specifies CASSSTGLDTGELFF.

A few counts support this clone. V gene TRBV6-5 combines with J gene TRBJ2-1; maybe TRBD2 (7 bases). Germline CDR1 and CDR2: MNHEY and SVGAGI. The V end lost 0 bases, the J end lost 9 bases, and 9 bases lay between the germline ends. CDR3 size: 13 residues. CDR3 coding DNA: TGTGCCAGCAGTTACTCCGGGGGGCGTGAGCAGTTCTTC. Translating it yields CASSYSGGREQFF.

Comment on this clone: The sample holds other DNA sequences that translate to the same CDR3. This chain uses TRBV18 with TRBJ1-1; 7 bases map to TRBD1. The junction had 2 bases not matched to a gene; V was cut back by 3 bases and J by 4 bases. CDR3 size: 13 residues. Per germline, CDR1 KGHSH and CDR2 LQKENI. CDR3 DNA: TGTGCCAGCTCACCCTCAGGGGGCACTGAAGCTTTCTTT. This codes for CASSPSGGTEAFF.

This clone came up once. The chain couples TRBV27 to TRBJ1-1; D might be TRBD1 (6 bases). Germline V gene lookup returns CDR1 MNHEY and CDR2 SMNVEV (reference sequence). There are 14 residues in the CDR3. Trimming cost V 5 bases and J 4 bases, with 14 bases left between them. The CDR3 spells CASSLTQGGTEAFF. As DNA, the CDR3 is TGTGCCAGCAGTCTTACCCAAGGGGGCACTGAAGCTTTCTTT.

This clone appeared a single time. The gene calls are TRBV6-1 and TRBJ2-1, with 8 nucleotides matching TRBD1. Per germline, CDR1 MNHNS and CDR2 SASEGT. V was pared by 7 bases and J by 7 bases, with 9 bases of the junction left unmatched. This CDR3 spans 14 amino acids. In nucleotides, the CDR3 is TGTGCCAGCATGGCACAGGGGGGATGGAATGAGCAGTTCTTC. Amino acids: CASMAQGGWNEQFF.

The chain recombines TRBV18 with TRBJ1-4, with TRBD1 identical over 9 bases. The CDR3 has 15 amino acids. V was pared by 3 bases and J by 7 bases, with 6 bases of the junction left unmatched. CDR1 is KGHSH, CDR2 LQKENI, per germline. CDR3 protein: CASSPRDREIEKLFF. Written as DNA, the CDR3 is TGTGCCAGCTCACCCCGGGACAGGGAGATTGAAAAACTGTTTTTT. Filled out from reference TRBV18 and TRBJ1-4, the complete variable domain reads NAGVMQNPRHLVRRRGQEARLRCSPMKGHSHVYWYRQLPEEGLKFMVYLQKENIIDESGMPKERFSAEFPKEGPSILRIQQVVRGDSAAYFCASSPRDREIEKLFFGSGTQLSVL.

The V gene is TRBV10-3, the J gene TRBJ1-2, with TRBD1 as a possible D gene (5 bases). Germline assignment: CDR1 ENHRY and CDR2 SYGVKD. The CDR3 is made up of 13 amino acids. Deletions cut 0 bases from V and 8 bases from J, with 10 bases between. CDR3 loop: CAISESAGEGYTF. CDR3 DNA sequence: TGTGCCATCAGTGAGTCAGCGGGGGAAGGCTACACCTTC.

The chain recombines TRBV20-1 with TRBJ1-2, with no clear D. The germline V and J ends were trimmed by 1 base and 7 bases, with 7 bases remaining between them. Germline CDR1 and CDR2: DFQATT and SNEGSKA (reference sequence). This CDR3 has 11 residues. DNA for the CDR3: TGCAGTGCTAGAGCCCATCGTGGCTACACCTTC. Translating gives CSARAHRGYTF.

V gene TRBV9 combines with J gene TRBJ2-4, with D hard to call. The CDR3 extends over 15 amino acids. The germline V gene has CDR1 SGDLS and CDR2 YYNGEE. The V end lost 4 bases, the J end lost 8 bases, and 19 bases lay between the germline ends. Here the CDR3 DNA reads TGTGCCAGCAGCCCCCAAAATCGAGCGTCGGACATTCAGTACTTC. This translates into CASSPQNRASDIQYF. Drawing the rest from reference TRBV9 and TRBJ2-4, the complete variable domain is DSGVTQTPKHLITATGQRVTLRCSPRSGDLSVYWYQQSLDQGLQFLIQYYNGEERAKGNILERFSAQQFPDLHSELNLSSLELGDSALYFCASSPQNRASDIQYFGAGTRLSVL.

The chain combines TRBV5-1 with TRBJ2-1; 9 bases fit TRBD2. Germline assignment: CDR1 SGHRS and CDR2 YFSETQ. This CDR3 has 15 amino acids. V was clipped by 0 bases and J by 4 bases; unmatched bases: 2. The CDR3 sequence is CASSLGLAEYNEQFF. CDR3 in DNA: TGCGCCAGCAGCTTGGGACTAGCGGAATACAATGAGCAGTTCTTC.

The V and J genes are TRBV5-1 and TRBJ2-1, with unresolved D. V dropped 5 bases and J dropped 3 bases, with 6 bases sitting between them. From germline, CDR1 is SGHRS and CDR2 YFSETQ. CDR3 length: 12 residues. CDR3 region: CASSKSYNEQFF. Written as DNA, the CDR3 is TGCGCCAGCAGTAAGAGCTACAATGAGCAGTTCTTC.

V and J are TRBV23-1 and TRBJ1-5, with a possible D match to TRBD1 (5 bases). TRBV23-1 has ORF status, its function being uncertain. V dropped 2 bases and J dropped 2 bases, with 13 bases sitting between them. The CDR3 has 16 residues. CDR3 in amino acids: CASSQGAVTGNQPQHF. CDR3 nucleotides: TGCGCCAGCAGTCAAGGGGCAGTTACTGGCAATCAGCCCCAGCATTTT.

The V call is TRBV7-6, the J call TRBJ2-7; D may be TRBD1 or TRBD2 (5 bases each). CDR1 SGHVS and CDR2 FNYEAQ come from the germline V gene. The CDR3 spans 16 residues. V was clipped by 4 bases and J by 5 bases, with 21 bases between them. The CDR3 nucleotides are TGTGCCAGCAGCTCTGGGGGTCGGGACCTCCGGAACGAGCAGTACTTC. Translation: CASSSGGRDLRNEQYF.

This chain joins TRBV9 and TRBJ2-3; D remains ambiguous. This CDR3 spans 14 amino acids. Germline-derived CDR1 and CDR2 are SGDLS and YYNGEE. Trimming took off 0 bases at V and 4 bases at J, with 9 bases between the two ends. The CDR3 region is CASSVVPGPDTQYF. Written as DNA, the CDR3 is TGTGCCAGCAGCGTAGTTCCAGGCCCAGATACGCAGTATTTT.

V and J are TRBV6-1 and TRBJ1-2; 10 bases agree with TRBD1. The germline V gene has CDR1 MNHNS and CDR2 SASEGT. This CDR3 is 18 amino acids long. Unmatched junction bases numbered 14, after V lost 3 bases and J lost 4 bases. CDR3 loop: CASSDGDRGSRLGYGYTF. The CDR3 bases are TGTGCCAGCAGTGATGGGGACAGGGGAAGCCGACTGGGCTATGGCTACACCTTC.

In its sample, this clone was seen a few times. The chain uses TRBV11-1 and TRBJ2-2, with D hard to call. The CDR3 runs to 15 residues. Trimming removed 2 bases at V and 2 bases at J, with 9 bases between. The germline V gene encodes CDR1 SGHAT and CDR2 FQDESV (reference sequence). The CDR3 spells CASSLKQINTGELFF. The CDR3 DNA reads as TGTGCCAGCAGCTTAAAACAGATTAACACCGGGGAGCTGTTTTTT.

The rearrangement joins TRBV4-1 to TRBJ2-7; TRBD2 matches at 7 bases. With V trimmed by 0 bases and J by 3 bases, 11 bases remained unmatched. Per germline, CDR1 MGHRA and CDR2 YSYEKL. This CDR3 spans 17 amino acids. The CDR3 nucleotides are TGCGCCAGCAGCCAAGATTGGCCGGGAGGCCCGCTCTACGAGCAGTACTTC. It is translated as CASSQDWPGGPLYEQYF.

In its sample, this clone ranks as medium-sized. This chain connects TRBV28 to TRBJ2-7; a weak D match, TRBD1 (6 bases). Germline CDR1 reads MDHEN; CDR2 reads SYDVKM. The CDR3 has 15 amino acids. The V end lost 5 bases, the J end lost 3 bases, and 17 bases lay between the germline ends. This CDR3 is CASSRGQRTYYEQYF. The CDR3 DNA reads as TGTGCCAGCAGTCGAGGACAGAGAACTTACTACGAGCAGTACTTC. Drawing the rest from reference TRBV28 and TRBJ2-7, the complete variable domain is DVKVTQSSRYLVKRTGEKVFLECVQDMDHENMFWYRQDPGLGLRLIYFSYDVKMKEKGDIPEGYSVSREKKERFSLILESASTNQTSMYLCASSRGQRTYYEQYFGPGTRLTVT.

The chain has TRBV18 and TRBJ1-4; 9 bases map to TRBD1. Germline assignment: CDR1 KGHSH and CDR2 LQKENI. V shed 4 bases and J 8 bases; nucleotides not matched to a gene: 14. The CDR3 is made up of 17 amino acids. This CDR3 reads CASSLNAIGQGQEKLFF. The CDR3 DNA follows: TGTGCCAGCTCACTAAATGCTATCGGACAGGGGCAAGAAAAACTGTTTTTT. The variable domain in full, with the rest retrieved from reference TRBV18 and TRBJ1-4, is NAGVMQNPRHLVRRRGQEARLRCSPMKGHSHVYWYRQLPEEGLKFMVYLQKENIIDESGMPKERFSAEFPKEGPSILRIQQVVRGDSAAYFCASSLNAIGQGQEKLFFGSGTQLSVL.

There are a few counts of this clone. The rearrangement joins TRBV28 to TRBJ2-1; TRBD2 might be the D (5 bases). Deletions cut 6 bases from V and 7 bases from J, with 16 bases between. CDR1 and CDR2 (germline): MDHEN, SYDVKM. The CDR3 sequence is 14 residues long. CDR3 nucleotide sequence: TGTGCCAGCAGCCCTGGACTCCAATTTAATGAGCAGTTCTTC. It is translated as CASSPGLQFNEQFF.